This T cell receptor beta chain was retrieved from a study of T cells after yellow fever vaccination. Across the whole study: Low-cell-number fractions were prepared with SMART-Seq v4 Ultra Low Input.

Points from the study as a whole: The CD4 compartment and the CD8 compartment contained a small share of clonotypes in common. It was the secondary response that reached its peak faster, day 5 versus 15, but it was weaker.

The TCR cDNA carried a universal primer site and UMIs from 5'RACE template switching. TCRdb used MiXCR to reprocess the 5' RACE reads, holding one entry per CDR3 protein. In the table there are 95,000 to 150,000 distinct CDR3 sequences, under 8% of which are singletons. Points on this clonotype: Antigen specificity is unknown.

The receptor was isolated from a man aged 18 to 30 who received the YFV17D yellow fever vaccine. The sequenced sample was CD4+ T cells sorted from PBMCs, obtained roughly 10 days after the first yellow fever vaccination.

CDR3 sequence reads: CASRRTGTGNTIYF. Written as DNA, the CDR3 is TGTGCCAGCAGGAGGACAGGGACCGGAAACACCATATATTTT. The genes are TRBV12-3 or TRBV12-4 and TRBJ1-3, with 8 bases matching TRBD1. The CDR3 sequence is 14 residues long. Trimming took 6 bases from V and 4 from J; bases not matched to a gene: 5.